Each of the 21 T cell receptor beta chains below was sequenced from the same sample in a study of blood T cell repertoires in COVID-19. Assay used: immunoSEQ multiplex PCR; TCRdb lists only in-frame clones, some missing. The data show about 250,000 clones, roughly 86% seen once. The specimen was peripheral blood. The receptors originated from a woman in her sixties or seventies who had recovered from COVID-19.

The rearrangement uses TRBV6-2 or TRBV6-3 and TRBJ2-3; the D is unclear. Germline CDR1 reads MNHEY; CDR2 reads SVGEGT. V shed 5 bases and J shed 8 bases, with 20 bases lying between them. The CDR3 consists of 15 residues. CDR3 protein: CASSTPYLIQVTQYF. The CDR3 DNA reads TGTGCCAGCAGTACTCCTTACCTTATCCAGGTTACGCAGTATTTT.

The CDR3, as DNA: TGTGCCAGCAGCCAAGTTGGCGGGGGACCCTATGGCTACACCTTC. Protein sequence: CASSQVGGGPYGYTF. The gene calls are TRBV3-1 (or the pseudogene TRBV3-2) and TRBJ1-2; TRBD1 might be the D (5 bases). V was clipped by 1 base and J by 4 bases, with 13 bases between them. The CDR3 has 15 amino acids. Germline V gene data show CDR1 as LGHDT and CDR2 as YNNKEL (reference sequence).

CDR3 bases: TGTGCCAGCAGAACGGGACAGCCAAACACCCTCTACGAGCAGTACTTC. Translated, it gives CASRTGQPNTLYEQYF. The chain is built from TRBV5-5 and TRBJ2-7; 7 nucleotides match TRBD1. This CDR3 has 16 residues. Germline V gene sequence: CDR1 SGHKS, CDR2 YYEKEE (reference sequence). V shed 5 bases, J shed 3 bases, and the junction held 14 bases outside the gene matches.

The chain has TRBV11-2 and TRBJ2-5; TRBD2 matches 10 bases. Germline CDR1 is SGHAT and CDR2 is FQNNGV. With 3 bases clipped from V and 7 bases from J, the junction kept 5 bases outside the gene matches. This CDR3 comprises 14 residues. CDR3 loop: CASSFLAGEVTQYF. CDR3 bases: TGTGCCAGCAGCTTCCTAGCGGGGGAGGTGACCCAGTACTTC.

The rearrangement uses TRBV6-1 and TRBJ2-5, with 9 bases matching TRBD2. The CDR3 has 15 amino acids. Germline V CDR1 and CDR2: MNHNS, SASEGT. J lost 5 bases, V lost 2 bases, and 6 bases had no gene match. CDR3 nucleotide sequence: TGTGCCAGCAGTGAATTGCGGGGGGGCTGGGAGACCCAGTACTTC. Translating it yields CASSELRGGWETQYF.

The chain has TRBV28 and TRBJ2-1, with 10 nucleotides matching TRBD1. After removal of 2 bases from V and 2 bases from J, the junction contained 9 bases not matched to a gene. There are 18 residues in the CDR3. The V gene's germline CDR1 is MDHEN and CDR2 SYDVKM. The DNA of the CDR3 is TGTGCCAGCAGTTTAAGGGGGGCCGGGACAGGGGCCTACAATGAGCAGTTCTTC. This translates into CASSLRGAGTGAYNEQFF.

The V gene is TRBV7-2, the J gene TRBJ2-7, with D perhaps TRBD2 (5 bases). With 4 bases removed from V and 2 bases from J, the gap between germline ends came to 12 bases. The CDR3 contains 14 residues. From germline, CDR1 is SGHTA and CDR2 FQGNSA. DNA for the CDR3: TGTGCCAGCAGCTCTGGGAGCTCCCCCTACGAGCAGTACTTC. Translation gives CASSSGSSPYEQYF.

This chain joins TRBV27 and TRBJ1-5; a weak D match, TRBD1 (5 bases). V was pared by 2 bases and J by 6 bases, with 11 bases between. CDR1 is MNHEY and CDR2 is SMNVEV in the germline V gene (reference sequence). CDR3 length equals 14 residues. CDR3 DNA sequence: TGTGCCAGCAGTTTAAATGGGGCTCGTCAGCCCCAGCATTTT. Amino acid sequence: CASSLNGARQPQHF.

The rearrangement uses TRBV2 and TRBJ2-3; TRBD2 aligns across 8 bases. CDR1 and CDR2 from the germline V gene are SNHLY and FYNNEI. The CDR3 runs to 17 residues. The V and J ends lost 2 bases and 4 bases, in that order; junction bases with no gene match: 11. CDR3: CASSEYGPGLAADTQYF. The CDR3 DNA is TGTGCCAGCAGTGAATATGGTCCCGGACTAGCTGCAGATACGCAGTATTTT.

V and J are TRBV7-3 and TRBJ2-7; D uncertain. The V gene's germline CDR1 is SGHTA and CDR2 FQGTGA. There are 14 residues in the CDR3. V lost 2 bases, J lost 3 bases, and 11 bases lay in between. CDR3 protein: CASSLGGARYEQYF. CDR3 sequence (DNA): TGTGCCAGCAGCTTAGGCGGAGCTCGCTACGAGCAGTACTTC.

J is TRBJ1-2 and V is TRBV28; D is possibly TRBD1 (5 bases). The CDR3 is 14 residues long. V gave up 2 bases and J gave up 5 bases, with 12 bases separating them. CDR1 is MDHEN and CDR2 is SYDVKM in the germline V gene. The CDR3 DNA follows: TGTGCCAGCAGTTTAGAGGCGGGACTGTATGGCTACACCTTC. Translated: CASSLEAGLYGYTF.

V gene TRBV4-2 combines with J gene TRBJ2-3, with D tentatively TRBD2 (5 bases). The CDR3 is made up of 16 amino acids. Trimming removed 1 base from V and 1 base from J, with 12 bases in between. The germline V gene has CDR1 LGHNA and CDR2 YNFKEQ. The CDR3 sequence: CASSQGPERRTDTQYF. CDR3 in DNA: TGTGCCAGCAGCCAAGGTCCGGAGCGGCGCACAGATACGCAGTATTTT.

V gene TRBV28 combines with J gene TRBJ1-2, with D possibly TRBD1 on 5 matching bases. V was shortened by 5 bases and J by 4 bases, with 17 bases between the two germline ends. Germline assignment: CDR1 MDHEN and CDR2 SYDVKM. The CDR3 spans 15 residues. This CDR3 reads CASSPPGGSTYGYTF. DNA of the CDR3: TGTGCCAGCAGTCCGCCCGGGGGTAGTACCTATGGCTACACCTTC.

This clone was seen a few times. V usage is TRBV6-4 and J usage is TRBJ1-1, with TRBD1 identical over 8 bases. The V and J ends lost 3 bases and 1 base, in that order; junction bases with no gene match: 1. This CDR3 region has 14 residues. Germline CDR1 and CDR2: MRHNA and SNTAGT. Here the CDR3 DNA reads TGTGCCAGCAGTGAGGACAGGGAGAACACTGAAGCTTTCTTT. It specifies CASSEDRENTEAFF.

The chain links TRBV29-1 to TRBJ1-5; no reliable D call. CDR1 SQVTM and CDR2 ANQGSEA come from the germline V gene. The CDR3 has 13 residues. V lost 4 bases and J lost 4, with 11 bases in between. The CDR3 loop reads CSVVVFENQPQHF. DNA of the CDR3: TGCAGCGTTGTCGTATTCGAGAATCAGCCCCAGCATTTT. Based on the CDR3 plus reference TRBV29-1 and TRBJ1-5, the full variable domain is SAVISQKPSRDICQRGTSLTIQCQVDSQVTMMFWYRQQPGQSLTLIATANQGSEATYESGFVIDKFPISRPNLTFSTLTVSNMSPEDSSIYLCSVVVFENQPQHFGDGTRLSIL.

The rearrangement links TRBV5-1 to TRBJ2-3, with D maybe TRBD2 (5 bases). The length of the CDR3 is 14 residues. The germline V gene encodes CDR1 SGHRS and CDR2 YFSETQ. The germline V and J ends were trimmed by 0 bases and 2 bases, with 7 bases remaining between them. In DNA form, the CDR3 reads TGCGCCAGCAGCTTGGGGACTGTCACAGATACGCAGTATTTT. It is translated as CASSLGTVTDTQYF.

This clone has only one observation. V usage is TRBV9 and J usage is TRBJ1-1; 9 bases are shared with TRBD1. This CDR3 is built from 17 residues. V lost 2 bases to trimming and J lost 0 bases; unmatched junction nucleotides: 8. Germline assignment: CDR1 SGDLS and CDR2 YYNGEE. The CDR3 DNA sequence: TGTGCCAGCAGCGTGACAGGGGGAATGTCGATGAACACTGAAGCTTTCTTT. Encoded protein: CASSVTGGMSMNTEAFF. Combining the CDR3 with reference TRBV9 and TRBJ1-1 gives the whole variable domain DSGVTQTPKHLITATGQRVTLRCSPRSGDLSVYWYQQSLDQGLQFLIQYYNGEERAKGNILERFSAQQFPDLHSELNLSSLELGDSALYFCASSVTGGMSMNTEAFFGQGTRLTVV.

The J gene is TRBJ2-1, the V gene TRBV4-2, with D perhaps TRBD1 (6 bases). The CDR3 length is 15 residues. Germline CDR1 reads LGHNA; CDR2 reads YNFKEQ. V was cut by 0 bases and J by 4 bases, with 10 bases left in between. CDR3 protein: CASSQDRGEYNEQFF. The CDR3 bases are TGTGCCAGCAGCCAAGACAGGGGAGAATACAATGAGCAGTTCTTC.

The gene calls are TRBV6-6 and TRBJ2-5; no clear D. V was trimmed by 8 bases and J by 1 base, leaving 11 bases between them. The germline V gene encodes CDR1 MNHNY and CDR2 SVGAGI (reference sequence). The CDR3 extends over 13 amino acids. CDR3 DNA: TGTGCCAGCCTCGGTCATACCCAAGAGACCCAGTACTTC. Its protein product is CASLGHTQETQYF.

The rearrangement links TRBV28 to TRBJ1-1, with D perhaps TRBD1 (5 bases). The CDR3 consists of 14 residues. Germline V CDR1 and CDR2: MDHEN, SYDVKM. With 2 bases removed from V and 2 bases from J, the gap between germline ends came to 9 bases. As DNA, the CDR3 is TGTGCCAGCAGTTTAGATACAGGTAACACTGAAGCTTTCTTT. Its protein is CASSLDTGNTEAFF.

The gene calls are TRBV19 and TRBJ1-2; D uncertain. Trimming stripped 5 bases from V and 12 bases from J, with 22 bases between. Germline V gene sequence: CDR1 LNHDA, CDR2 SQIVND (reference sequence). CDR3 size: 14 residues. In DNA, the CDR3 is TGTGCCAGTAGTGCCTCTGCGGGGAAAGGGAGGCACACCTTC. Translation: CASSASAGKGRHTF.